Sequencing of this T cell receptor (beta chain) was carried out in a study of prognosis after radiotherapy for stage I lung cancer. On the study more broadly: The authors enrolled stage I non-small cell lung cancer patients between April 2018 and 2019.

Findings of the study overall: Patients with metastases reportedly showed TRBV and TRBJ gene usage that differed from patients without metastases.

The authors amplified TCR beta CDR3 from genomic DNA using two-round multiplex PCR. Each TRBV and TRBJ gene had its own primer in the first PCR round. TCRdb analysed the multiplex PCR reads with MiXCR anew, one entry per CDR3 protein. The sample carries around 28,000 distinct CDR3 sequences, over 45% recorded once. Peripheral venous blood was drawn in roughly 5.4-milliliter volumes, with a draw taken at each of two separate time points. The germline V gene has CDR1 DFQATT and CDR2 SNEGSKA (reference sequence). This CDR3 has 14 residues. Trimming removed 0 bases from V and 0 bases from J, with 3 bases in between. This clonotype was seen ten or more times. Its antigen is as yet unknown.

The clonotype was recovered from a donor over 45 with non-small cell lung cancer. Sequencing was performed on PBMCs, taken before or after stereotactic body radiation therapy (not recorded which). The chain links TRBV20-1 to TRBJ2-6; D gene uncertain. The CDR3 DNA reads TGCAGTGCTAGAGAAGGCTCTGGGGCCAACGTCCTGACTTTC. Its translation is CSAREGSGANVLTF.